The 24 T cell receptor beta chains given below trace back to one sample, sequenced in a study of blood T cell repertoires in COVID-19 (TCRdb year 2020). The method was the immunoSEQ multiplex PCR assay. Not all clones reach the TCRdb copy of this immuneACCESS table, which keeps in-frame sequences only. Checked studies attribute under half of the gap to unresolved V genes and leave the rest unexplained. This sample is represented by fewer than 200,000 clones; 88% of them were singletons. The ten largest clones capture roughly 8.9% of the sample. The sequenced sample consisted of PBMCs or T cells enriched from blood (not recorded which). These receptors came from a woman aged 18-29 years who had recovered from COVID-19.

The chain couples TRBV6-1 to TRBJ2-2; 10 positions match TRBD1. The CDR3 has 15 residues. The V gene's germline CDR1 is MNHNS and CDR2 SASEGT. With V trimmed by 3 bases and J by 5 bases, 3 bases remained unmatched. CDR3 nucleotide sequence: TGTGCCAGCAGTGATGGGACAGGGGAAACCGGGGAGCTGTTTTTT. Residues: CASSDGTGETGELFF.

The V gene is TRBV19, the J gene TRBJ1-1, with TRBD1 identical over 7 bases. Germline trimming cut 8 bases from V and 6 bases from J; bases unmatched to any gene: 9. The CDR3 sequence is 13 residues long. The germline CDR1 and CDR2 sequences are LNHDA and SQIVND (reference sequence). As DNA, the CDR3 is TGTGCCAGTCGACTCCGGGACAGACCTGAAGCTTTCTTT. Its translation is CASRLRDRPEAFF.

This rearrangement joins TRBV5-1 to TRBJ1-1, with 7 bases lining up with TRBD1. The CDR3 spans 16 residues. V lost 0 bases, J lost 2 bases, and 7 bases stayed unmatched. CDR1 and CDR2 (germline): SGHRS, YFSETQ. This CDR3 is CASSLARDRVNTEAFF. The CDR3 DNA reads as TGCGCCAGCAGCTTGGCCCGCGACAGGGTCAACACTGAAGCTTTCTTT.

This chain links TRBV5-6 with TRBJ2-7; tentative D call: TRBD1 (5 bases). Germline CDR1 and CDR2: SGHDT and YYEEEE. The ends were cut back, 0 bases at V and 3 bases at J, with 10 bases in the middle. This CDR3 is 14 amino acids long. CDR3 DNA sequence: TGTGCCAGCAGCTTGGGAGACAGTTACTACGAGCAGTACTTC. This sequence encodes CASSLGDSYYEQYF.

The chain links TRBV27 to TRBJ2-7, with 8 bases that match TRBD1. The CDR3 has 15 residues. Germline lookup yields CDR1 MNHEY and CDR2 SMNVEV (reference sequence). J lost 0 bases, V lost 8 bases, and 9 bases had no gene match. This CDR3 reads CASQARDRSSYEQYF. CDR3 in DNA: TGTGCCAGCCAAGCCCGGGACAGGAGCTCCTACGAGCAGTACTTC.

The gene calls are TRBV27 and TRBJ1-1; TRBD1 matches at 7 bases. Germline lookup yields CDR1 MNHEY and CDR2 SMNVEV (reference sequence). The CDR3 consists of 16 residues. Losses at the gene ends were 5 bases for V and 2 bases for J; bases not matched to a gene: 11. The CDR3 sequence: CASSKNNRGKNTEAFF. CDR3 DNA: TGTGCCAGCAGTAAGAACAACAGGGGAAAAAACACTGAAGCTTTCTTT.

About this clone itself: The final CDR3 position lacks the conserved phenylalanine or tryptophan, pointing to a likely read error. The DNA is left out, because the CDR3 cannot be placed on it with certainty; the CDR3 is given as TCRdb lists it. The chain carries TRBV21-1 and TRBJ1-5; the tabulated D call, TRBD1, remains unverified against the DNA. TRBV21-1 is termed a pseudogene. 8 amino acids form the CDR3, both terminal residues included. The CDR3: CASSKVSI.

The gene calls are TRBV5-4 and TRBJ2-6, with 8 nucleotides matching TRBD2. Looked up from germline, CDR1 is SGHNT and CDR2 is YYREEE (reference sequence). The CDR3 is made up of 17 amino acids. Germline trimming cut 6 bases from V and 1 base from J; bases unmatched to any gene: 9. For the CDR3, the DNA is TGTGCCAGCACCCGGGACGGGGGGGCGTCTGGGGCCAACGTCCTGACTTTC. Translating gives CASTRDGGASGANVLTF.

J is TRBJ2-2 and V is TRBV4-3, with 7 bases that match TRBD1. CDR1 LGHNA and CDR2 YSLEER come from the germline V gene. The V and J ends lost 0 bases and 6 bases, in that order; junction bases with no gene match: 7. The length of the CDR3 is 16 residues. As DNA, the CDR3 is TGCGCCAGCAGCCAAGATCTGGGACAGTCCGCCGGGGAGCTGTTTTTT. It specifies CASSQDLGQSAGELFF.

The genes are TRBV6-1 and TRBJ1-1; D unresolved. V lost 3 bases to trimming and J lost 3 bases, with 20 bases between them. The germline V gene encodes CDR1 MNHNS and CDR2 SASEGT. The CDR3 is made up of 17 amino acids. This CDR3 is CASSEARPRTFYTEAFF. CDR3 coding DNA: TGTGCCAGCAGTGAGGCGAGGCCAAGGACTTTCTACACTGAAGCTTTCTTT.

CDR3 bases: TGTGCCAGCAGTTACGGTTGGGGGCAGGGGCTGGGTAGGGCCAATCAGCCCCAGCATTTT. Translated: CASSYGWGQGLGRANQPQHF. V gene TRBV6-2 or TRBV6-3 combines with J gene TRBJ1-5; maybe TRBD1 (6 bases). V was trimmed by 2 bases and J by 3 bases, leaving 26 bases between them. CDR3 size: 20 residues. The V gene's germline CDR1 is MNHEY and CDR2 SVGEGT.

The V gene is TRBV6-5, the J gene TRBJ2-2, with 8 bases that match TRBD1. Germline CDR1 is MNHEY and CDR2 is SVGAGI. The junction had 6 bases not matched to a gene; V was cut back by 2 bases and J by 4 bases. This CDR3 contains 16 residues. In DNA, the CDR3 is TGTGCCAGCAGTTACGGACAGGGTCCGGTCACCGGGGAGCTGTTTTTT. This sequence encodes CASSYGQGPVTGELFF.

CDR3 in amino acids: CASSGYGGSGGSSYEQYF. The CDR3 DNA follows: TGTGCCAGCAGCGGGTACGGAGGGAGCGGCGGGAGCTCCTACGAGCAGTACTTC. The V and J genes are TRBV9 and TRBJ2-7, with 7 bases identical to TRBD2. This CDR3 is built from 18 residues. The J segment lost 0 bases and the V segment lost 3 bases, leaving 15 bases of the junction unmatched. The germline CDR1 and CDR2 sequences are SGDLS and YYNGEE.

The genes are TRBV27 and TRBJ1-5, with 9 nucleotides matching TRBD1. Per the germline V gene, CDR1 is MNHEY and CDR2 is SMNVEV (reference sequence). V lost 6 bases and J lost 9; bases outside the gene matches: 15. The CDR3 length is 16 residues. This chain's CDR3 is CASSAIRDRVFAPQHF. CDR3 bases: TGTGCCAGCAGCGCCATCCGGGACAGGGTTTTTGCGCCCCAGCATTTT.

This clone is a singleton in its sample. The CDR3 region has the DNA TGCGCCAGCAGTCAATCGCCTAGAGAAGAGGCTCCAGATACGCAGTATTTT. It is translated as CASSQSPREEAPDTQYF. The chain is built from TRBV23-1 and TRBJ2-3; D ambiguous. TRBV23-1 is labeled an ORF, and its function is uncertain. This CDR3 comprises 17 residues. V lost 0 bases to trimming and J lost 4 bases, with 17 bases between them.

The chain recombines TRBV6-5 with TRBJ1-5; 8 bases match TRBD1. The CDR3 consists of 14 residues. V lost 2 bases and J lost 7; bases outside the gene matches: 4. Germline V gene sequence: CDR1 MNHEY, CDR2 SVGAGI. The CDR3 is CASSYGSGGQPQHF. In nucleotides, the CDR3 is TGTGCCAGCAGTTACGGTTCAGGGGGCCAGCCCCAGCATTTT.

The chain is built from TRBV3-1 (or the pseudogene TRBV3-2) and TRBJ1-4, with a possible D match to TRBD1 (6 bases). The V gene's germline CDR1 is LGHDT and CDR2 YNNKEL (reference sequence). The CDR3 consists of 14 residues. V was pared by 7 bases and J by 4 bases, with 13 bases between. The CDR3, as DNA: TGTGCCAGCACTAATACAGGGTATAATGAAAAACTGTTTTTT. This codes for CASTNTGYNEKLFF.

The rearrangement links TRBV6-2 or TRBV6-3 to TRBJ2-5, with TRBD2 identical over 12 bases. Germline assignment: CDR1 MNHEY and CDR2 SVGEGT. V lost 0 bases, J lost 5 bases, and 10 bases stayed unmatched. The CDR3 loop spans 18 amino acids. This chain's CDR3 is CASSYSKASGGAGETQYF. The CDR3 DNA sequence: TGTGCCAGCAGTTACTCGAAGGCTAGCGGGGGGGCCGGGGAGACCCAGTACTTC.

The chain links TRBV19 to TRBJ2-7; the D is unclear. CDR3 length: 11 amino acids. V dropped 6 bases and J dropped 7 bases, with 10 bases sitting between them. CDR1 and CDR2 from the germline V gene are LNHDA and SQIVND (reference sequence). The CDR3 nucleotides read TGTGCCAGTAGCGGATTCGGGGAGCAGTACTTC. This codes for CASSGFGEQYF.

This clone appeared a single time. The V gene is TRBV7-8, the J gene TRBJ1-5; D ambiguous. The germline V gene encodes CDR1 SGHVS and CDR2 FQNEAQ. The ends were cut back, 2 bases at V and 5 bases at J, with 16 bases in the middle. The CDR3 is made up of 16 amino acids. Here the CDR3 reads CASSLSFRGGDQPQHF. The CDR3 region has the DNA TGTGCCAGCAGCTTAAGTTTCCGGGGTGGGGATCAGCCCCAGCATTTT.

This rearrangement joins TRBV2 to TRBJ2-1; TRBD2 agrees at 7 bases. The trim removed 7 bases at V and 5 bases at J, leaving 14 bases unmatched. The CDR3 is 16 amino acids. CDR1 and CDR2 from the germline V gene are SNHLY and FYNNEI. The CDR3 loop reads CASNHRTAGDHNEQFF. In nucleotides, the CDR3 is TGTGCCAGCAATCACCGGACGGCGGGAGACCACAATGAGCAGTTCTTC.

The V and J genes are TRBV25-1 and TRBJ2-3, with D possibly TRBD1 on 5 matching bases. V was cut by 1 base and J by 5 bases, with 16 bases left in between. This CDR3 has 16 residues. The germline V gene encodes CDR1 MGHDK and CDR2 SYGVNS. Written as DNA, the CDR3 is TGTGCCAGCAGTGAATTCAGGTTGACCCAGGGAGATACGCAGTATTTT. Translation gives CASSEFRLTQGDTQYF.

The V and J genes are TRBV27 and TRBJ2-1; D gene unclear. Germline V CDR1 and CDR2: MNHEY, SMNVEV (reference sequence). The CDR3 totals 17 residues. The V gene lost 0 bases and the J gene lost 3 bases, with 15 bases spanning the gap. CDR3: CASSLSKARRSYNEQFF. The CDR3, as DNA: TGTGCCAGCAGTTTATCCAAGGCCCGGAGAAGCTACAATGAGCAGTTCTTC.

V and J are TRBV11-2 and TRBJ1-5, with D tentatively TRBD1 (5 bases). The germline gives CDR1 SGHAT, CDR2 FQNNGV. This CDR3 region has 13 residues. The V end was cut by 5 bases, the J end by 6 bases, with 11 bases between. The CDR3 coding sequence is TGTGCCAGCAGCCAGTACAGGACTCAGCCCCAGCATTTT. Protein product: CASSQYRTQPQHF.